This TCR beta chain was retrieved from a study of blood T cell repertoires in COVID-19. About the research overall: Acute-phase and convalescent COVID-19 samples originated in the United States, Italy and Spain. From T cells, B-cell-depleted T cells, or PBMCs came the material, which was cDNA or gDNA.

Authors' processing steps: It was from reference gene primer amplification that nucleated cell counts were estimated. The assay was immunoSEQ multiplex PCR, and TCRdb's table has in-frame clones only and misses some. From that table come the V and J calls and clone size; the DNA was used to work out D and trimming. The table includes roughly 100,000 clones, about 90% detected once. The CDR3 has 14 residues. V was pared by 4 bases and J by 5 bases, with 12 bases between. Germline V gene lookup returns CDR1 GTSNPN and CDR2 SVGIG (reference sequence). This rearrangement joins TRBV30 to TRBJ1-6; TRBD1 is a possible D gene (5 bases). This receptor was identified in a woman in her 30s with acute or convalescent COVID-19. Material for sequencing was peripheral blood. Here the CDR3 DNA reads TGTGCCTGGAACATAGGCAGGGATAATTCACCCCTCCACTTT. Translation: CAWNIGRDNSPLHF.